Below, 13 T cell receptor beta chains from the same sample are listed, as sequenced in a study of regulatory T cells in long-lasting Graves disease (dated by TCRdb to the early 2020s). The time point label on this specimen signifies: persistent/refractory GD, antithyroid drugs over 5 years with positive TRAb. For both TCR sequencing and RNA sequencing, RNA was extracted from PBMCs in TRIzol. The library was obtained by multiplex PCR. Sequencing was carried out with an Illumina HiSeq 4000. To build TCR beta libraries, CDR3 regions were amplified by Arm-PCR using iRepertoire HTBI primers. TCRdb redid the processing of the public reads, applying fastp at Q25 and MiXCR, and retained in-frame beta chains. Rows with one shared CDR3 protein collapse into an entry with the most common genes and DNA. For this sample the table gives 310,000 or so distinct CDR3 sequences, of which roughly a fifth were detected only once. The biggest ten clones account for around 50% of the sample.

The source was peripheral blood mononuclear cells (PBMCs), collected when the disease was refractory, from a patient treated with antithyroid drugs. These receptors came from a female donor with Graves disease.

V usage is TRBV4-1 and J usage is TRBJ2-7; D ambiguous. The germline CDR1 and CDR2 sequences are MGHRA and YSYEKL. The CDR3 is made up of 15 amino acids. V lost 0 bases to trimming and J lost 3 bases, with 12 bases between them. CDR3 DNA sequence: TGCGCCAGCAGCCAAGAAAGTGCAAACTTCTACGAGCAGTACTTC. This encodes CASSQESANFYEQYF.

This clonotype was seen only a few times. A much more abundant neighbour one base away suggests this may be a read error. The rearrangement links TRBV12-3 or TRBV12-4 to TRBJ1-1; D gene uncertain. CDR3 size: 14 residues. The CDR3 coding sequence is TGTGCCAACAGTTTGAACAGCGTGTCCACTGAAGCTTTCTTT. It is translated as CANSLNSVSTEAFF.

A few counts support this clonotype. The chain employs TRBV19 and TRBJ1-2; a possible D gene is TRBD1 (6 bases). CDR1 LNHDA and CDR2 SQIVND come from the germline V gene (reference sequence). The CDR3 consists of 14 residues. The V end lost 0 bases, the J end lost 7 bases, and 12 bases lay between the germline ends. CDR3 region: CASSIDRRGAGYTF. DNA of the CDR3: TGTGCCAGTAGTATAGATCGCAGGGGAGCTGGCTACACCTTC.

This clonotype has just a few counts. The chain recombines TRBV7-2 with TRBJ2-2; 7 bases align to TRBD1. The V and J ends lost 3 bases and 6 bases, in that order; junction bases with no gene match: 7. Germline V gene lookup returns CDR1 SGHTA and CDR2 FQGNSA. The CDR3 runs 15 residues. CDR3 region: CASSFDAQGAGELFF. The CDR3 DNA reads TGTGCCAGCAGCTTCGATGCGCAGGGGGCCGGGGAGCTGTTTTTT. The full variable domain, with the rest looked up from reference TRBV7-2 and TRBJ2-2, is GAGVSQSPSNKVTEKGKDVELRCDPISGHTALYWYRQSLGQGLEFLIYFQGNSAPDKSGLPSDRFSAERTGGSVSTLTIQRTQQEDSAVYLCASSFDAQGAGELFFGEGSRLTVL.

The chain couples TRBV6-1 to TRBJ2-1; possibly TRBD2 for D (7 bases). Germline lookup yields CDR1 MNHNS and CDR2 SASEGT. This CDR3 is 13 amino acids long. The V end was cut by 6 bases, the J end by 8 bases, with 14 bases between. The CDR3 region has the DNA TGTGCCAGCAGCCTCGGAGGGGGGGATGAGCAGTTCTTC. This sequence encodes CASSLGGGDEQFF.

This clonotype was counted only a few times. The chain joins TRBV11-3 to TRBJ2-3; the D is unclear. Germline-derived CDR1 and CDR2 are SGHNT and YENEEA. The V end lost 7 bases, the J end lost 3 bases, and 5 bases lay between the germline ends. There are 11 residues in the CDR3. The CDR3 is CASKGTDTQYF. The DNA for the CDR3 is TGTGCCAGCAAAGGGACAGATACGCAGTATTTT.

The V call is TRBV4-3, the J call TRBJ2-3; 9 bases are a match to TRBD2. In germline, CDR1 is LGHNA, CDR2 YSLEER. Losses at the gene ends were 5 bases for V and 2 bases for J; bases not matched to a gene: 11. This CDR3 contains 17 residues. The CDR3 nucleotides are TGCGCCAGCAGCGAGGGAAGTAGCGGGAGTGCCACAGATACGCAGTATTTT. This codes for CASSEGSSGSATDTQYF.

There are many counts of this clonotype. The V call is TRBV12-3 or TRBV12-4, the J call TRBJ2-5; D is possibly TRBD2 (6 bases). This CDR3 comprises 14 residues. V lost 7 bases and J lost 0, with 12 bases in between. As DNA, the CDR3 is TGTGCCAGCACCCGGCGCGGGGACCAAGAGACCCAGTACTTC. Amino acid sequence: CASTRRGDQETQYF.

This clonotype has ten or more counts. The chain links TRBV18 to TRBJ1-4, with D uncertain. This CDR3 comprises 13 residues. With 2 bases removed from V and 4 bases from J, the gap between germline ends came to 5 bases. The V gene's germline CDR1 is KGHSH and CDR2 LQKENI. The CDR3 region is CASSPGLNEKLFF. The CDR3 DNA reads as TGTGCCAGCTCACCAGGGCTTAATGAAAAACTGTTTTTT. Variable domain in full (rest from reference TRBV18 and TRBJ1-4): NAGVMQNPRHLVRRRGQEARLRCSPMKGHSHVYWYRQLPEEGLKFMVYLQKENIIDESGMPKERFSAEFPKEGPSILRIQQVVRGDSAAYFCASSPGLNEKLFFGSGTQLSVL.

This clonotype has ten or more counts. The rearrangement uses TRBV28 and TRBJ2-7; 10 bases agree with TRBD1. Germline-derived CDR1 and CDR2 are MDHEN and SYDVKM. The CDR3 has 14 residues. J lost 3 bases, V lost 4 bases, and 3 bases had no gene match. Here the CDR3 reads CASSWTGGYYEQYF. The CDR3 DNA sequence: TGTGCCAGCAGTTGGACAGGGGGATACTACGAGCAGTACTTC. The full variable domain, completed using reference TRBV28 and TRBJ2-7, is DVKVTQSSRYLVKRTGEKVFLECVQDMDHENMFWYRQDPGLGLRLIYFSYDVKMKEKGDIPEGYSVSREKKERFSLILESASTNQTSMYLCASSWTGGYYEQYFGPGTRLTVT.

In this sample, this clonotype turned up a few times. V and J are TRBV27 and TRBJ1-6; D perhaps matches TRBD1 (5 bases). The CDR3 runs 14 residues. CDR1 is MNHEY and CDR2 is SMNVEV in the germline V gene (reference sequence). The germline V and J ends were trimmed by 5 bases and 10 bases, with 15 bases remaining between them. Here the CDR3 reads CASSGDGIMSPLHF. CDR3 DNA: TGTGCCAGCAGTGGGGACGGGATCATGTCACCCCTCCACTTT.

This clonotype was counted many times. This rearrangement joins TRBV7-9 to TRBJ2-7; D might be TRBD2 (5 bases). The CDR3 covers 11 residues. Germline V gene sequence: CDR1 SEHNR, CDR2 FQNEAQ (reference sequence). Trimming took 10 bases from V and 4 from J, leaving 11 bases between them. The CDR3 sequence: CAIDYAYEQYF. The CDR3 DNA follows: TGTGCCATCGACTACGCTTACGAGCAGTACTTC.

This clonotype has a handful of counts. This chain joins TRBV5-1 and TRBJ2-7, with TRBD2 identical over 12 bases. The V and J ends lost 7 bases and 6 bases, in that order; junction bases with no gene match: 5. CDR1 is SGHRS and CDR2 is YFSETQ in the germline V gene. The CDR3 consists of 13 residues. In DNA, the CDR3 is TGCGCCAGCCAGACTAGCGGGAGTGGCGAGCAGTACTTC. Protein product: CASQTSGSGEQYF.